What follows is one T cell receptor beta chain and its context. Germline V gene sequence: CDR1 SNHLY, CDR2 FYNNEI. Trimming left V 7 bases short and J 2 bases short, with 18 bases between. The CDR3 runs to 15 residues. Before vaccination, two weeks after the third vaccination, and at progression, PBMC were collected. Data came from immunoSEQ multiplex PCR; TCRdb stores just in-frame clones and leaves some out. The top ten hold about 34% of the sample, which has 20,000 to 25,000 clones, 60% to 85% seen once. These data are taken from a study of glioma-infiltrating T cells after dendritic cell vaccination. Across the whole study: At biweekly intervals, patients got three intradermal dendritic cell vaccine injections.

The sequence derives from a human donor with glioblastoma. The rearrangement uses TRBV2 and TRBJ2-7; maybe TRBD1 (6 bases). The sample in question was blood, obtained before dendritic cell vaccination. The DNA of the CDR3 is TGTGCCAGCAAGAGAACCGGGACACTTGCCTACGAGCAGTACTTC. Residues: CASKRTGTLAYEQYF.